The next 3 T cell receptor beta chains were all read from a single sample in a study of T cell responses to AZD1222 COVID-19 vaccine. The protocol was immunoSEQ multiplex PCR, while the TCRdb copy is restricted to in-frame clones and leaves out a portion. The repertoire has around 50,000 clones, 75% to 90% of them found once; the top ten carry roughly a sixth. Here the sequenced sample was peripheral blood, taken on day 0 of AZD1222 vaccination. Receptor source: an adult in good health.

This chain joins TRBV4-3 and TRBJ1-1; D is undetermined. V was pared by 0 bases and J by 11 bases, with 10 bases between. This CDR3 comprises 12 residues. The V gene's germline CDR1 is LGHNA and CDR2 YSLEER. The CDR3 region is CASSQDRVVAFF. CDR3 sequence (DNA): TGCGCCAGCAGCCAAGATCGGGTGGTCGCTTTCTTT.

The genes are TRBV2 and TRBJ2-3, with D possibly matching TRBD1 (6 bases). CDR1 and CDR2 from the germline V gene are SNHLY and FYNNEI. This CDR3 is 14 amino acids long. The ends were cut back, 4 bases at V and 2 bases at J, with 10 bases in the middle. CDR3 in DNA: TGTGCCAGCAGTGTCCAGGGGAACACAGATACGCAGTATTTT. It codes for CASSVQGNTDTQYF.

V gene TRBV7-9 combines with J gene TRBJ2-5; the D gene is possibly TRBD2 (5 bases). Trimming stripped 1 base from V and 9 bases from J, with 15 bases between. Germline V gene sequence: CDR1 SEHNR, CDR2 FQNEAQ (reference sequence). The CDR3 is 14 residues long. CDR3 sequence (DNA): TGTGCCAGCAGCTTAGTTCTCGGCGAGGAGGCCCAGTACTTC. Translation: CASSLVLGEEAQYF.